This T cell receptor (beta chain) comes out of a study of T cell repertoires in cytomegalovirus infection. Germline V gene data show CDR1 as SGHTA and CDR2 as FQGNSA. Trimming left V 2 bases short and J 4 bases short, with 14 bases between. CDR3 size: 15 residues. This clonotype was counted ten times or more. Its antigen is undetermined. TCRdb itself ran the reads through MiXCR, one entry per CDR3 protein. The data hold about 130,000 distinct CDR3 sequences, with 20% to 30% observed a single time. This TCR was recovered from a human donor in good health (CMV status not recorded). Some clones in this sample may be carry-over from other donors' samples. The chain couples TRBV7-2 to TRBJ1-2, with D hard to call. The sequenced sample consisted of PBMCs, sequenced either directly or after in vitro stimulation (not recorded which). CDR3 sequence reads: CASSLLDGSGYGYTF. The CDR3 nucleotides are TGTGCCAGCAGCTTACTGGACGGTTCAGGCTATGGCTACACCTTC.